Sequencing of this T cell receptor (beta chain) was carried out in a study of blood T cell repertoires in COVID-19. Background on the study: Samples representing acute and convalescent COVID-19 were sourced from the United States, Italy and Spain.

The germline V gene encodes CDR1 LGHNA and CDR2 YSLEER. With 1 base clipped from V and 9 bases from J, the junction kept 8 bases outside the gene matches. CDR3 length equals 15 residues. TCRdb's copy holds only in-frame clones and misses some; the assay was immunoSEQ multiplex PCR. The table lists roughly 160,000 clones, 84% of them singletons. The chain recombines TRBV4-3 with TRBJ2-1, with 8 bases identical to TRBD1. This receptor was obtained from a man in his 70s with active or convalescent COVID-19. Sequenced: peripheral blood. This CDR3 is CASSQGGDRTVEQFF. CDR3 nucleotide sequence: TGCGCCAGCAGCCAAGGGGGGGACAGGACGGTTGAGCAGTTCTTC.